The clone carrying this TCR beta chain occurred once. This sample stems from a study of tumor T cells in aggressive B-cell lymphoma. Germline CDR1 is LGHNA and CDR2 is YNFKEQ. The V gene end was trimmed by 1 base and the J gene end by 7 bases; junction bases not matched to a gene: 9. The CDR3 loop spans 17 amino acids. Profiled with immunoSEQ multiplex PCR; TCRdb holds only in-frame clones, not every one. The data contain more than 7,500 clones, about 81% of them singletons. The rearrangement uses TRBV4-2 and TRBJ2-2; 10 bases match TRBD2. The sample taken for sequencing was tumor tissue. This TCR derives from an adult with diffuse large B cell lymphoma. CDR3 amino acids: CASSQVEREGPGGELFF. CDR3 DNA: TGTGCCAGCAGCCAAGTTGAGCGGGAGGGCCCGGGCGGGGAGCTGTTTTTT.